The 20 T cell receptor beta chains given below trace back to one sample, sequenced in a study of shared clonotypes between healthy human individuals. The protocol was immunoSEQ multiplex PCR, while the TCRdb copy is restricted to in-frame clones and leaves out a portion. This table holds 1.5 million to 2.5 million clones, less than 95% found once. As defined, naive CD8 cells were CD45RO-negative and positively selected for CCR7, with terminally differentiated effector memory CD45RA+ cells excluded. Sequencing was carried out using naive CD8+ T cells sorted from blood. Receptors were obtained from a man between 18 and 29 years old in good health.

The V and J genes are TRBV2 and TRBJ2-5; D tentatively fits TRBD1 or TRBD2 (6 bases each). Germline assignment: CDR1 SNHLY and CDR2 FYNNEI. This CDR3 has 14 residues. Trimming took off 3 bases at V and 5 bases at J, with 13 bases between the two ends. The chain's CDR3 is CASSDMGAGETQYF. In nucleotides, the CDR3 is TGTGCCAGCAGTGATATGGGGGCGGGGGAGACCCAGTACTTC.

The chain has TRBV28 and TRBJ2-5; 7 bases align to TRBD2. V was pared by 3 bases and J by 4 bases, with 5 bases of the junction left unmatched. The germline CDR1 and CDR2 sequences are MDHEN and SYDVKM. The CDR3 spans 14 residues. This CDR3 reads CASSFIGEGETQYF. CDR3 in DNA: TGTGCCAGCAGTTTCATCGGGGAGGGAGAGACCCAGTACTTC.

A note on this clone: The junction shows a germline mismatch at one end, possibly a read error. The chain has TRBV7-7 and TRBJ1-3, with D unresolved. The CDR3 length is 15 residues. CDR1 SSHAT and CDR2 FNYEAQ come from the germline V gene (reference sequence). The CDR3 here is CASSLDATSGNTIYF. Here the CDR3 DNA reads TGTGCTAGCAGCTTAGATGCTACCTCTGGAAACACCATATATTTT.

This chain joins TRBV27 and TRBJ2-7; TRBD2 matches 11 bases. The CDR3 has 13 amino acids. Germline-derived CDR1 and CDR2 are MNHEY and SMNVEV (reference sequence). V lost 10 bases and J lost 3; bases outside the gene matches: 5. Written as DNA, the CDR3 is TGTGCCACCGCTAGCGGGGGGAACTACGAGCAGTACTTC. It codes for CATASGGNYEQYF.

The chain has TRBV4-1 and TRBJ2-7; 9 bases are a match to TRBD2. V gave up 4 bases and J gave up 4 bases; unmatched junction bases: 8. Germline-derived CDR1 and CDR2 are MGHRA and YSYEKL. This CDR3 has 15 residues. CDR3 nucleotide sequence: TGCGCCAGCAGCCCCTCCCTAGCGGGGAGTTACGAGCAGTACTTC. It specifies CASSPSLAGSYEQYF.

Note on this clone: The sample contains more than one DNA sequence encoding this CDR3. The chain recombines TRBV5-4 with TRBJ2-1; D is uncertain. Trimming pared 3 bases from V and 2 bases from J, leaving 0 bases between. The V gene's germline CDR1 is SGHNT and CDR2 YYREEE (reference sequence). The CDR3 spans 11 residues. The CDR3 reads CASSSYNEQFF. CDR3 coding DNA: TGTGCCAGCAGCTCCTACAATGAGCAGTTCTTC. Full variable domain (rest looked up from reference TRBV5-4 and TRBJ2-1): ETGVTQSPTHLIKTRGQQVTLRCSSQSGHNTVSWYQQALGQGPQFIFQYYREEENGRGNFPPRFSGLQFPNYSSELNVNALELDDSALYLCASSSYNEQFFGPGTRLTVL.

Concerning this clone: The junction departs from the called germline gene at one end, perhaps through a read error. CDR3 nucleotide sequence: TGTGCCAGCAGCAGAGGAACTAGCGTACTCAACTTC. It yields the protein CASSRGTSVLNF. V usage is TRBV5-4 and J usage is TRBJ2-4; 7 nucleotides agree with TRBD2. Per the germline V gene, CDR1 is SGHNT and CDR2 is YYREEE (reference sequence). This CDR3 contains 12 residues.

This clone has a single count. The CDR3 protein is CASSHGGVPLVYEQYF. The CDR3 bases are TGTGCCAGCAGTCACGGGGGGGTTCCGCTCGTTTACGAGCAGTACTTC. The chain couples TRBV27 to TRBJ2-7, with 8 bases matching TRBD2. The V segment lost 5 bases and the J segment 4 bases; nucleotides outside the gene matches: 13. The CDR3 contains 16 residues. CDR1 and CDR2 from the germline V gene are MNHEY and SMNVEV (reference sequence).

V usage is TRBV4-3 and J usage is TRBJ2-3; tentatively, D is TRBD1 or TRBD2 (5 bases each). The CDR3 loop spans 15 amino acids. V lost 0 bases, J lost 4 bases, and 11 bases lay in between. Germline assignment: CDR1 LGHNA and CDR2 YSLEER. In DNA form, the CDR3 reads TGCGCCAGCAGCCAAGATCTAAGGGACGCAGATACGCAGTATTTT. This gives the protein CASSQDLRDADTQYF.

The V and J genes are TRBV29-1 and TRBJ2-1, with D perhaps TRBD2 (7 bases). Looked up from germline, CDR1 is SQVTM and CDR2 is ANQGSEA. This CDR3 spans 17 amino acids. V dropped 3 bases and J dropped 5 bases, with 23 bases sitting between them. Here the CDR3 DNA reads TGCAGCGTTGAGGGAGGGGGACCCCACGACCCCCACAATGAGCAGTTCTTC. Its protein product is CSVEGGGPHDPHNEQFF.

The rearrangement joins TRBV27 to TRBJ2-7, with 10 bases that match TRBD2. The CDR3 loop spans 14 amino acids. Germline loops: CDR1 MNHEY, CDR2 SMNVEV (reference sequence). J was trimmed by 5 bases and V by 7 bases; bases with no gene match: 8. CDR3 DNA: TGTGCCAGCACGGGTCTAGCGGGGGCCCACGAGCAGTACTTC. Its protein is CASTGLAGAHEQYF.

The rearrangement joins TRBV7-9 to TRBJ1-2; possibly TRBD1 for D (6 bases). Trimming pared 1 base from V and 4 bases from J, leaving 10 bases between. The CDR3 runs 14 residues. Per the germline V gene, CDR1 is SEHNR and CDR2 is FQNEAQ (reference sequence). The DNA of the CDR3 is TGTGCCAGCAGCTTAGGCGGGGGGGCCTATGGCTACACCTTC. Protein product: CASSLGGGAYGYTF.

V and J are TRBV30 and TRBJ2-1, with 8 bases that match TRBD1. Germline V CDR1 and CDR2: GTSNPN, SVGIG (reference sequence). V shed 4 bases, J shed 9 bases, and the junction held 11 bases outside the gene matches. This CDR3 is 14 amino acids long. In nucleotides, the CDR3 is TGTGCCTGGACATCCGGACAGGGCGGCTTTGAGCAGTTCTTC. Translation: CAWTSGQGGFEQFF.

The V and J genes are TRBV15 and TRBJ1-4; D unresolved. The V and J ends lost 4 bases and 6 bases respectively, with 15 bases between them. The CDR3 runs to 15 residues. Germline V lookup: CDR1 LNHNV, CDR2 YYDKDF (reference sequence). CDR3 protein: CATSTQAAVHEKLFF. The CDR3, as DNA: TGTGCCACCAGCACCCAGGCGGCGGTGCATGAAAAACTGTTTTTT.

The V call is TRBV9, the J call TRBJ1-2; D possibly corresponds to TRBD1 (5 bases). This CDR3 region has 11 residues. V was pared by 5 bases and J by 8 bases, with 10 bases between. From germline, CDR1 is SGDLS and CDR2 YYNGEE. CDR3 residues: CASSDRGGYTF. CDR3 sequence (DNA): TGTGCCAGCAGTGACCGGGGGGGCTACACCTTC.

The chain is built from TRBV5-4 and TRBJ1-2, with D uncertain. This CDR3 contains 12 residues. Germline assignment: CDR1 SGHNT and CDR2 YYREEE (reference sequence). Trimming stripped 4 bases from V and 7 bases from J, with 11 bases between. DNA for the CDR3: TGTGCCAGCAGCCCAGGAGAAACTGGCTACACCTTC. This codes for CASSPGETGYTF.

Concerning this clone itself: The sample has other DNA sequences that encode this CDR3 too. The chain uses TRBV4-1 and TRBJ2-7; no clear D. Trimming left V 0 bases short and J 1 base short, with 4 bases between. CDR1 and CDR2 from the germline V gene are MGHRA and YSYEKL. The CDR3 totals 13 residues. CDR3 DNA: TGCGCCAGCAGCCAAGATCGATCCTACGAGCAGTACTTC. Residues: CASSQDRSYEQYF.

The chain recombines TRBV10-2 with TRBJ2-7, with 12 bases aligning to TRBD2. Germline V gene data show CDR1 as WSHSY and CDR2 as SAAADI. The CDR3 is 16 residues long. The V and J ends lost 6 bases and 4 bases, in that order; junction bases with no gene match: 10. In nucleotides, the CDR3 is TGCGCCAGCAGGGCGTATACTAGCGGGAGGTTTTACGAGCAGTACTTC. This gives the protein CASRAYTSGRFYEQYF.

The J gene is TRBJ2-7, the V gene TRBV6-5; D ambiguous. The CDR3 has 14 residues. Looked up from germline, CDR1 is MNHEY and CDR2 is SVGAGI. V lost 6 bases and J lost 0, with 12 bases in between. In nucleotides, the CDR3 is TGTGCCAGCAGCCCTCTAATGGGCTCCTACGAGCAGTACTTC. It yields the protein CASSPLMGSYEQYF.

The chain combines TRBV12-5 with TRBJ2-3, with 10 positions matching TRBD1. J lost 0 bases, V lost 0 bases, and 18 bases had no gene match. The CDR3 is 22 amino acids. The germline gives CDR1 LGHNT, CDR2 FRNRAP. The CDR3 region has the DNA TGTGCTAGTGGTTTGGTACAGATGAGGGACAGGGGTCGCGGGAGAAGCACAGATACGCAGTATTTT. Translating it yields CASGLVQMRDRGRGRSTDTQYF.